These 10 T cell receptor beta chains were all obtained from the same sample, sequenced in a study of breast tumors, draining lymph nodes, adjacent tissues (dated by TCRdb to the mid-2010s). The method was multiplex PCR. Sequencing used an Illumina HiSeq 2000. TCRdb's own reprocessing of the public reads used fastp at Q25 and MiXCR and kept productive beta chains. Identical CDR3 proteins give one entry, which carries the most common genes and DNA. The sample table shows about 35,000 distinct CDR3 sequences, and 35% to 45% are seen once. The ten largest clonotypes hold 9.5% to 13% of the sample. Sequenced material: breast tumor tissue. Source of these receptors: a female donor with breast cancer. Some clones in this sample may be carry-over from other donors' samples.

There are a few counts of this clonotype. The rearrangement joins TRBV6-1 to TRBJ2-5, with no clear D. Trimming removed 6 bases from V and 1 base from J, with 9 bases in between. Germline CDR1 and CDR2: MNHNS and SASEGT. The CDR3 contains 13 residues. As DNA, the CDR3 is TGTGCCAGCAGCGCCCTTGGCCAAGAGACCCAGTACTTC. It yields the protein CASSALGQETQYF.

The chain has TRBV4-3 and TRBJ2-4; D remains unclear. CDR1 LGHNA and CDR2 YSLEER come from the germline V gene. With 0 bases removed from V and 0 bases from J, the gap between germline ends came to 12 bases. This CDR3 has 17 amino acids. CDR3 in DNA: TGCGCCAGCAGCCAAGATCCCGGGTCGAGAGCCAAAAACATTCAGTACTTC. It specifies CASSQDPGSRAKNIQYF.

For this clonotype: A much larger clone lies one base from this, so it may be a read error. The chain uses TRBV9 and TRBJ2-1; D gene ambiguous. Germline CDR1 SGDLS, CDR2 YYNGEE. The CDR3 runs to 15 residues. The V end lost 0 bases, the J end lost 0 bases, and 7 bases lay between the germline ends. CDR3 in amino acids: CASSVGLSSYNEQFF. The CDR3 DNA sequence: TGTGCCAGCAGCGTAGGCCTTAGCTCCTACAATGAGCAGTTCTTC.

Points on this clonotype: Just one base apart from a much larger clone, this may be a read error. The chain couples TRBV7-2 to TRBJ1-5, with 10 bases fitting TRBD1. In germline, CDR1 is SGHTA, CDR2 FQGNSA. This CDR3 has 15 amino acids. The CDR3 is CACSLTGGSNQPQHF. The CDR3, as DNA: TGTGCCTGCAGCTTGACAGGGGGCAGCAATCAGCCCCAGCATTTT.

The sample holds many counts of this clonotype. The V gene is TRBV20-1, the J gene TRBJ2-7, with 10 bases that match TRBD2. Germline V gene sequence: CDR1 DFQATT, CDR2 SNEGSKA (reference sequence). V trimming: 1 base; J trimming: 7 bases; junction bases outside the gene matches: 7. There are 14 residues in the CDR3. CDR3 sequence reads: CSARAPSGSDEQYF. In DNA form, the CDR3 reads TGCAGTGCTAGAGCTCCTAGCGGGAGCGATGAGCAGTACTTC.

This clonotype showed up many times. The chain uses TRBV5-4 and TRBJ2-3; 8 bases are shared with TRBD2. Germline CDR1 SGHNT, CDR2 YYREEE (reference sequence). This CDR3 spans 16 amino acids. The J segment lost 4 bases and the V segment lost 4 bases, leaving 11 bases of the junction unmatched. The CDR3 bases are TGTGCCAGCAGCCCCACTAGCGGTGCCGGCGCAGATACGCAGTATTTT. Residues: CASSPTSGAGADTQYF.

This clonotype appeared many times. The rearrangement links TRBV15 to TRBJ2-7; TRBD1 aligns across 8 bases. V lost 1 base and J lost 1; bases outside the gene matches: 0. The CDR3 covers 14 residues. The germline V gene encodes CDR1 LNHNV and CDR2 YYDKDF (reference sequence). The CDR3 here is CATSRGTGSYEQYF. DNA of the CDR3: TGTGCCACCAGCAGAGGGACAGGGTCCTACGAGCAGTACTTC.

The sample holds one count of this clonotype. The chain joins TRBV7-9 to TRBJ1-2; no clear D gene. V dropped 1 base and J dropped 2 bases, with 8 bases sitting between them. The CDR3 loop spans 14 amino acids. Germline V CDR1 and CDR2: SEHNR, FQNEAQ (reference sequence). In nucleotides, the CDR3 is TGTGCCAGCAGCTTAGACAGTCGCAACTATGGCTACACCTTC. Translating it yields CASSLDSRNYGYTF.

This clonotype occurred many times. V gene TRBV6-1 combines with J gene TRBJ2-1; D is perhaps TRBD1 (6 bases). The germline V and J ends were trimmed by 8 bases and 7 bases, with 18 bases remaining between them. Germline V gene data show CDR1 as MNHNS and CDR2 as SASEGT. CDR3 length equals 14 residues. The CDR3 reads CASHPGAGTNEQFF. In nucleotides, the CDR3 is TGTGCCAGCCACCCCGGGGCAGGGACAAATGAGCAGTTCTTC.

On this clonotype itself: This may come from a read error, since a much larger clone is one base off. Because it lacks the conserved phenylalanine or tryptophan at the end, this CDR3 is likely a read error. The V and J genes are TRBV7-2 and TRBJ2-1; D uncertain. The CDR3 loop spans 11 amino acids. Trimming took 1 base from V and 6 from J, leaving 1 base between them. Germline V gene lookup returns CDR1 SGHTA and CDR2 FQGNSA. CDR3 region: CASSLVNEQFS. The CDR3 nucleotides read TGTGCCAGCAGCTTAGTCAATGAGCAGTTCTCC.